The 17 T cell receptor beta chains given below trace back to one sample, sequenced in a study of cytomegalovirus exposure and HLA in healthy donors. PCR amplification relied on 60 Vbeta primers (plus 13 Jbeta primers). Data came from immunoSEQ multiplex PCR; TCRdb stores just in-frame clones and leaves some out. Of about 240,000 clones listed, about four fifths are singletons. Source material: PBMCs. The receptors stem from a woman aged 40 to 50 in good health and CMV-seropositive.

The chain has TRBV7-9 and TRBJ1-3; D gene unclear. Germline loops: CDR1 SEHNR, CDR2 FQNEAQ (reference sequence). Trimming removed 7 bases from V and 2 bases from J, with 9 bases in between. The CDR3 length is 13 residues. The CDR3 here is CASNPGAGNTIYF. CDR3 DNA sequence: TGTGCCAGCAATCCGGGAGCTGGAAACACCATATATTTT.

CDR3 amino acids: CASSPDPDNEQFF. The CDR3 DNA follows: TGCGCCAGCAGCCCAGACCCCGACAATGAGCAGTTCTTC. The chain recombines TRBV4-1 with TRBJ2-1; D not resolved. V was pared by 4 bases and J by 5 bases, with 9 bases between. CDR1 MGHRA and CDR2 YSYEKL come from the germline V gene. The CDR3 is made up of 13 amino acids.

Turning to this clone: A read error may produce the germline difference seen at one junction end. DNA for the CDR3: TGTGCTAGCAGCGAACACGAGGCCACAGATACGCAGTATTTT. It codes for CASSEHEATDTQYF. The gene calls are TRBV7-7 and TRBJ2-3; D not certain. This CDR3 contains 14 residues. Germline V gene lookup returns CDR1 SSHAT and CDR2 FNYEAQ (reference sequence).

This rearrangement joins TRBV2 to TRBJ1-2, with D perhaps TRBD1 (5 bases). The CDR3 has 16 residues. Germline-derived CDR1 and CDR2 are SNHLY and FYNNEI. V lost 8 bases and J lost 2, with 21 bases in between. CDR3 residues: CASSLHTVGQNYGYTF. The CDR3 nucleotides are TGTGCCAGCTCCCTTCATACCGTAGGACAAAACTATGGCTACACCTTC.

The chain is built from TRBV5-5 and TRBJ1-2; D ambiguous. The V end lost 6 bases, the J end lost 1 base, and 13 bases lay between the germline ends. Germline CDR1 and CDR2: SGHKS and YYEKEE (reference sequence). There are 14 residues in the CDR3. DNA of the CDR3: TGTGCCAGCATCCTTGGGCCGATTAACTATGGCTACACCTTC. Residues: CASILGPINYGYTF.

The V gene is TRBV9, the J gene TRBJ2-3, with D tentatively TRBD2 (6 bases). The CDR3 loop spans 17 amino acids. V was clipped by 1 base and J by 4 bases, with 19 bases between them. In germline, CDR1 is SGDLS, CDR2 YYNGEE. The CDR3 nucleotides read TGTGCCAGCAGCGTACGGGGGTTAGCAACGGGTCCAGATACGCAGTATTTT. This sequence encodes CASSVRGLATGPDTQYF.

The chain links TRBV28 to TRBJ2-7, with 10 bases that match TRBD2. The CDR3 has 16 amino acids. Germline V gene sequence: CDR1 MDHEN, CDR2 SYDVKM. V was pared by 4 bases and J by 2 bases, with 8 bases of the junction left unmatched. CDR3 residues: CASSSSGRAGAYEQYF. The CDR3, as DNA: TGTGCCAGCAGTTCCAGCGGGAGGGCCGGAGCCTACGAGCAGTACTTC.

V usage is TRBV19 and J usage is TRBJ1-1, with 7 bases identical to TRBD1. The V gene's germline CDR1 is LNHDA and CDR2 SQIVND (reference sequence). The CDR3 is made up of 14 amino acids. V was clipped by 5 bases and J by 3 bases; unmatched bases: 6. This chain's CDR3 is CASSLGGGDTEAFF. For the CDR3, the DNA is TGTGCCAGTAGTCTCGGAGGGGGCGACACTGAAGCTTTCTTT.

The chain employs TRBV27 and TRBJ2-7, with D unclear. CDR1 MNHEY and CDR2 SMNVEV come from the germline V gene (reference sequence). V dropped 5 bases and J dropped 1 base, with 9 bases sitting between them. The CDR3 totals 13 residues. In DNA form, the CDR3 reads TGTGCCAGCAGTCCCTCCTTTTCCTACGAGCAGTACTTC. The encoded protein is CASSPSFSYEQYF.

The chain is built from TRBV6-5 and TRBJ1-1; D unresolved. The CDR3 is 13 amino acids. CDR1 is MNHEY, CDR2 SVGAGI, per germline. V dropped 11 bases and J dropped 5 bases, with 18 bases sitting between them. The CDR3 sequence is CAVGRGSGTEAFF. In DNA, the CDR3 is TGTGCCGTCGGGCGGGGATCGGGGACTGAAGCTTTCTTT.

The CDR3 reads CASSPQGRATSSYEQYF. For the CDR3, the DNA is TGTGCCAGTAGCCCCCAGGGGCGCGCTACCTCCTCCTACGAGCAGTACTTC. The chain uses TRBV19 and TRBJ2-7, with D tentatively TRBD1 (6 bases). CDR1 is LNHDA, CDR2 SQIVND, per germline (reference sequence). The CDR3 covers 17 residues. V shed 6 bases and J shed 0 bases, with 21 bases lying between them. The full variable domain, with the rest looked up from reference TRBV19 and TRBJ2-7, is DGGITQSPKYLFRKEGQNVTLSCEQNLNHDAMYWYRQDPGQGLRLIYYSQIVNDFQKGDIAEGYSVSREKKESFPLTVTSAQKNPTAFYLCASSPQGRATSSYEQYFGPGTRLTVT.

The rearrangement uses TRBV30 and TRBJ2-1; tentative D call: TRBD2 (6 bases). The CDR3 contains 14 residues. Deletions cut 1 base from V and 4 bases from J, with 11 bases between. Germline CDR1 reads GTSNPN; CDR2 reads SVGIG (reference sequence). The CDR3 coding sequence is TGTGCCTGGAGTGCGGCGGGGCCGTACAATGAGCAGTTCTTC. This translates into CAWSAAGPYNEQFF.

V and J are TRBV5-4 and TRBJ2-7, with TRBD2 identical over 13 bases. Germline CDR1 and CDR2: SGHNT and YYREEE (reference sequence). V lost 2 bases, J lost 5 bases, and 7 bases stayed unmatched. This CDR3 contains 16 residues. For the CDR3, the DNA is TGTGCCAGCAGCTTTACTAGCGGGAGGGCCATTGACGAGCAGTACTTC. Its protein is CASSFTSGRAIDEQYF.

The rearrangement uses TRBV18 and TRBJ2-5; TRBD2 matches 7 bases. Per germline, CDR1 KGHSH and CDR2 LQKENI. V lost 2 bases and J lost 2; bases outside the gene matches: 5. This CDR3 spans 15 amino acids. The CDR3 is CASSPGEGRQETQYF. Written as DNA, the CDR3 is TGTGCCAGCTCACCAGGGGAGGGTCGACAAGAGACCCAGTACTTC.

The chain links TRBV10-3 to TRBJ2-7; D gene ambiguous. This CDR3 is built from 14 residues. Germline V gene sequence: CDR1 ENHRY, CDR2 SYGVKD. V was trimmed by 2 bases and J by 5 bases, leaving 13 bases between them. The CDR3 region is CAISERLEGHEQYF. DNA of the CDR3: TGTGCCATCAGTGAGCGGCTAGAAGGCCACGAGCAGTACTTC.

J is TRBJ2-1 and V is TRBV7-2, with 8 bases aligning to TRBD2. Germline loops: CDR1 SGHTA, CDR2 FQGNSA. The CDR3 has 20 amino acids. V gave up 0 bases and J gave up 0 bases; unmatched junction bases: 13. CDR3 sequence reads: CASSLAPAGVGGGSYNEQFF. DNA of the CDR3: TGTGCCAGCAGCTTAGCTCCAGCGGGAGTCGGGGGAGGCTCCTACAATGAGCAGTTCTTC.

This CDR3 reads CASSYTSGRSGNEQFF. DNA for the CDR3: TGTGCCAGCAGCTACACTAGCGGGAGATCTGGGAATGAGCAGTTCTTC. The rearrangement joins TRBV11-3 to TRBJ2-1, with 11 nucleotides matching TRBD2. Germline V CDR1 and CDR2: SGHNT, YENEEA. The CDR3 totals 16 residues. V gave up 4 bases and J gave up 7 bases; unmatched junction bases: 9.